The sequence of this T cell receptor beta chain was determined in a study of cytotoxic CD8 clonotypes in ibrutinib-treated CLL. Background on the study: Median treatment time before response sampling was 12 months, range 6 to 36. Productive templates averaged about 250,000 per sample, and productive rearrangements around 97,000.

The CDR3 is 16 residues long. Germline CDR1 MRHNA, CDR2 SNTAGT. V was pared by 5 bases and J by 2 bases, with 7 bases of the junction left unmatched. A word on this clone: What it binds is unknown.

Profiling relied on immunoSEQ multiplex PCR, and the TCRdb table lists in-frame clones only, not all of them. The data contain about 310,000 clones, roughly 85% of them singletons. Study-level results: Rare overall, public clonotypes shrank or held steady under therapy. At the start, clonality exceeded age-matched healthy donors and followed circulating CD8+ T-cell counts.

The sequence was obtained from a human donor with chronic lymphocytic leukemia. V is TRBV6-4 and J is TRBJ2-5, with 11 bases lining up with TRBD2. The sample here was PBMCs, taken before ibrutinib treatment. The CDR3 region is CASSQTGTSGQETQYF. CDR3 nucleotide sequence: TGTGCCAGCAGTCAGACCGGGACTAGCGGACAAGAGACCCAGTACTTC.